This T cell receptor beta chain was sequenced during a study of blood T cell repertoires in COVID-19. At the level of the study: The United States, Italy and Spain were the sources of the acute and convalescent COVID-19 samples. The analysed material was cDNA or gDNA that came from T cells, B-cell-depleted T cells, or PBMCs.

Original handling: Amplification with reference gene primers provided the estimates of nucleated cell counts. TCRdb's copy holds only in-frame clones and misses some; the assay was immunoSEQ multiplex PCR. For V, J and clone size, that table is used; D and trimming come from the DNA. The sample includes some 300,000 clones, nearly 90% of them seen just once. V was clipped by 2 bases and J by 7 bases; unmatched bases: 2. The germline CDR1 and CDR2 sequences are LGHNA and YNFKEQ. This CDR3 is built from 14 residues. The specimen was PBMCs or T cells enriched from blood (not recorded which). The rearrangement links TRBV4-2 to TRBJ1-6; 7 bases match TRBD1. The TCR originated in a woman aged 45-65 years who had been exposed to COVID-19. This chain's CDR3 is CASSQTGENSPLHF. The CDR3 DNA follows: TGTGCCAGCAGCCAAACAGGGGAGAATTCACCCCTCCACTTT.